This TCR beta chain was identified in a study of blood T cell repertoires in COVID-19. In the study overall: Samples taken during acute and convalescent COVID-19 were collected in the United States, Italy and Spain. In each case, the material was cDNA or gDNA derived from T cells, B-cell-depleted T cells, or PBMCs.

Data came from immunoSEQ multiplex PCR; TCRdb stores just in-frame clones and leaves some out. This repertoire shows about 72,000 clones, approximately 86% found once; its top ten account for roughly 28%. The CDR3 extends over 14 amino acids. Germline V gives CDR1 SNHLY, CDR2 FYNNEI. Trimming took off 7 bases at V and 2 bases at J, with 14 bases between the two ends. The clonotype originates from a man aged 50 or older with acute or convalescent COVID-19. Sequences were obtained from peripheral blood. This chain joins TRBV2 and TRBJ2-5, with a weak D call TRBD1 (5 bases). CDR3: CASTISDRQETQYF. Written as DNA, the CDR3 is TGTGCCAGCACGATTTCCGACAGACAAGAGACCCAGTACTTC.